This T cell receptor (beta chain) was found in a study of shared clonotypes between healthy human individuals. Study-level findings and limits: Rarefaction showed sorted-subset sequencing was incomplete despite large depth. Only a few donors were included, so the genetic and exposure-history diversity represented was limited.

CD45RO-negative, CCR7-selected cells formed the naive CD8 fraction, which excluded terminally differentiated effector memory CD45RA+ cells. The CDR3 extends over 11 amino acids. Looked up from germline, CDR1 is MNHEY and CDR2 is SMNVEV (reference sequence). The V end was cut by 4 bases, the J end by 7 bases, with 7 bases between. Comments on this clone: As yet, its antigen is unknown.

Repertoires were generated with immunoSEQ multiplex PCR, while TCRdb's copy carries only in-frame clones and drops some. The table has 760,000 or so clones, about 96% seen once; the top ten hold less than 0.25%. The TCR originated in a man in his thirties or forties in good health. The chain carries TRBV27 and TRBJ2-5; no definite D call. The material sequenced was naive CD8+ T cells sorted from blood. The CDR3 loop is CASSSGATQYF. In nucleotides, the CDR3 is TGTGCCAGCAGTTCAGGAGCGACCCAGTACTTC.